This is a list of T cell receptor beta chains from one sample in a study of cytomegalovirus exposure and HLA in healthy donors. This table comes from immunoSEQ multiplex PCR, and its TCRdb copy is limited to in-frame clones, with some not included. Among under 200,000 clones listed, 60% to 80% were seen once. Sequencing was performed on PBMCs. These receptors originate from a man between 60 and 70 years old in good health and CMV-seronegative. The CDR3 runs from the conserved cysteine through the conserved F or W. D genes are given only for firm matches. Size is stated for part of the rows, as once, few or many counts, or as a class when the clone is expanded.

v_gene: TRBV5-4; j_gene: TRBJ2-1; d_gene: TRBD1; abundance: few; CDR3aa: CAYLTGTAYNEQFF; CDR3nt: TGTGCCTACTTGACCGGGACAGCCTACAATGAGCAGTTCTTC
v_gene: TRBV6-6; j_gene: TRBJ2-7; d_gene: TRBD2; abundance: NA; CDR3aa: CASSYSPSGSSYEQYF; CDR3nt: TGTGCCAGCAGTTACTCACCCAGCGGGAGCTCCTACGAGCAGTACTTC
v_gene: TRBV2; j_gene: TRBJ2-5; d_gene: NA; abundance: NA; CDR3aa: CARDDRYQETQYF; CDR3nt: TGTGCCAGAGATGACAGGTACCAAGAGACCCAGTACTTC
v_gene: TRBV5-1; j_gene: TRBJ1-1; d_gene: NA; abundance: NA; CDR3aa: CASSLSPGRGGITEAFF; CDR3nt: TGCGCCAGCAGCTTGTCTCCAGGGAGGGGAGGTATCACTGAAGCTTTCTTT
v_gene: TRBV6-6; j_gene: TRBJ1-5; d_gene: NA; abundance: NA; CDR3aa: CASTPGREPQHF; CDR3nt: TGTGCCAGCACCCCTGGGAGGGAGCCCCAGCATTTT
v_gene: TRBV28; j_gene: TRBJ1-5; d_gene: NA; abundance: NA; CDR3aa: CASSLSGRGRNQPQHF; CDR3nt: TGTGCCAGCAGTTTATCCGGCAGGGGTCGCAATCAGCCCCAGCATTTT
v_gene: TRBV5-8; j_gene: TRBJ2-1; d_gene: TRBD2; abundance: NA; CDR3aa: CASSSGLAESYNEQFF; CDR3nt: TGTGCCAGCAGCTCCGGACTAGCGGAGTCCTACAATGAGCAGTTCTTC
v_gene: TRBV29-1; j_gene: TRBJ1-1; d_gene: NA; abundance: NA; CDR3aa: CSARTGGAAEAFF; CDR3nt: TGCAGCGCCCGAACGGGGGGGGCCGCTGAAGCTTTCTTT
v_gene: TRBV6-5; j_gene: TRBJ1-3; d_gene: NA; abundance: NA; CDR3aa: CASSDGVGNTIYF; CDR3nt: TGTGCCAGCAGCGACGGGGTGGGGAACACCATATATTTT
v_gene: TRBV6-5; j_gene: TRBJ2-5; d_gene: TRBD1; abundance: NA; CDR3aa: CASSARQGRETQYF; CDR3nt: TGTGCCAGCAGTGCGAGACAGGGGAGAGAGACCCAGTACTTC
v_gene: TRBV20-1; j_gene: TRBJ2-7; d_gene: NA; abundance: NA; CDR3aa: CSALHTAGQYF; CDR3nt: TGCAGTGCTCTGCACACCGCGGGTCAGTACTTC
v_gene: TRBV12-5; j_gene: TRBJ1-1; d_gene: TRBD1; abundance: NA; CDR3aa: CASGLGGRGPEAFF; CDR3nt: TGTGCTAGTGGTTTGGGCGGGAGGGGGCCTGAAGCTTTCTTT
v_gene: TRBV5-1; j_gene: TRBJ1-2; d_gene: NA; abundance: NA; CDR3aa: CASSFPGAGDITGYTF; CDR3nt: TGCGCCAGCAGCTTCCCAGGGGCGGGGGATATAACTGGCTACACCTTC
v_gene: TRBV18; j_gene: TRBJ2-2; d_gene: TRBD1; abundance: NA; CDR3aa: CASSPSPTGRGTGELFF; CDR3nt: TGTGCCAGCTCACCATCCCCGACAGGGCGAGGCACCGGGGAGCTGTTTTTT
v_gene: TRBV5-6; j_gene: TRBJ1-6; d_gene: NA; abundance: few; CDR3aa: CASSLNRVGNSPLHF; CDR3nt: TGTGCCAGCAGCCTTAACAGGGTGGGGAATTCACCCCTCCACTTT
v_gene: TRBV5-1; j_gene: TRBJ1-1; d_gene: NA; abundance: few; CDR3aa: CASRLDLNTEAFF; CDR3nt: TGCGCCAGCAGATTGGACTTGAACACTGAAGCTTTCTTT
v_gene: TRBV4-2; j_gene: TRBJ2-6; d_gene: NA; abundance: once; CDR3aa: CASSQGPTGSGANVLTF; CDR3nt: TGTGCCAGCAGCCAGGGGCCCACAGGGTCTGGGGCCAACGTCCTGACTTTC
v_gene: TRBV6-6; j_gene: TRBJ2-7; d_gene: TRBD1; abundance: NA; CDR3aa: CASSARDSEQYF; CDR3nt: TGTGCCAGCAGTGCCCGGGACAGCGAGCAGTACTTC
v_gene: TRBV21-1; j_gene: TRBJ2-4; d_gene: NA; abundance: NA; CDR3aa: CASSKVDRYHWTSGRGRNIQYF; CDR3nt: TGTGCCAGCAGCAAAGTTGACAGATACCACTGGACTAGCGGGAGGGGGAGGAACATTCAGTACTTC
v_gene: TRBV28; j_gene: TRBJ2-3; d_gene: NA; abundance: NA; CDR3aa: CASSRGTDTQYF; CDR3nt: TGTGCCAGCAGCCGAGGGACAGATACGCAGTATTTT
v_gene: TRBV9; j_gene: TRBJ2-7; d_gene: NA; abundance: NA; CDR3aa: CASSVEGSEQYF; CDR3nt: TGTGCCAGCAGCGTAGAAGGGAGCGAGCAGTACTTC
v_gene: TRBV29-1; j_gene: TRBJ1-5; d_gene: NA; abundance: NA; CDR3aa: CSVAGSRNQPQHF; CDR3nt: TGCAGCGTTGCCGGGAGCCGCAATCAGCCCCAGCATTTT
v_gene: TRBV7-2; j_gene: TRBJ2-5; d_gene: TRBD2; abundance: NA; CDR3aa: CASSLSLAGGQETQYF; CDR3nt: TGTGCCAGCAGCTTAAGCCTAGCGGGAGGGCAAGAGACCCAGTACTTC
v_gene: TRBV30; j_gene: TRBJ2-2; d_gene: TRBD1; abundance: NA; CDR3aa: CAWSLDRGVTGELFF; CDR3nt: TGTGCCTGGAGTCTGGACAGGGGAGTAACCGGGGAGCTGTTTTTT
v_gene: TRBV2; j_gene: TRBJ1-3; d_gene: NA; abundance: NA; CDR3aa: CASRGQYSGNTIYF; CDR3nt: TGTGCCAGCAGAGGACAGTACTCTGGAAACACCATATATTTT
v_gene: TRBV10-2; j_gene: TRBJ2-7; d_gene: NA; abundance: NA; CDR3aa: CASSESSREQYF; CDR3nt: TGCGCCAGCAGTGAGTCGAGCCGCGAGCAGTACTTC
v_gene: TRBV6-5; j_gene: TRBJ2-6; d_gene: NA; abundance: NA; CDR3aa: CASIKVPTGANVLPF; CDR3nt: TGTGCCAGCATCAAGGTCCCCACTGGGGCCAACGTCCTGCCTTTC
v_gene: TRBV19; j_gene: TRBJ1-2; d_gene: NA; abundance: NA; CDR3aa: CASSNPGGRTYGYTF; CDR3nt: TGTGCCAGTAGTAACCCCGGGGGGCGGACTTATGGCTACACCTTC
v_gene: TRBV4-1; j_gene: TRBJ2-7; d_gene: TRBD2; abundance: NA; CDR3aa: CASSQQRLAGPTDEQYF; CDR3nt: TGCGCCAGCAGCCAGCAACGACTAGCGGGACCCACGGACGAGCAGTACTTC
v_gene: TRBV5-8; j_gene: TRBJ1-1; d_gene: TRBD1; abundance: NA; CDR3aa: CASSLGTGDNTEAFF; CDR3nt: TGTGCCAGCAGCTTGGGGACAGGTGATAACACTGAAGCTTTCTTT
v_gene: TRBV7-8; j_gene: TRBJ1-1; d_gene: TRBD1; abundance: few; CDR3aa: CASSLNSGTVNTEAFF; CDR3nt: TGTGCCAGCAGCCTTAACTCCGGGACAGTGAACACTGAAGCTTTCTTT
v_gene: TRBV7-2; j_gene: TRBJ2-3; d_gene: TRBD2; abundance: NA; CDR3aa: CASSLVAGGGDTQYF; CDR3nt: TGTGCCAGCAGCTTAGTAGCGGGAGGAGGGGATACGCAGTATTTT
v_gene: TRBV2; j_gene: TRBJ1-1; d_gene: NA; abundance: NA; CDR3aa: CAGQWTANTEAFF; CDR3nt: TGTGCCGGCCAGTGGACAGCTAACACTGAAGCTTTCTTT
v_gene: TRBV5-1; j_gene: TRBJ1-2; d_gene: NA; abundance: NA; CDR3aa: CASSYGQNYGYPF; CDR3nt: TGCGCCAGCAGCTATGGACAGAACTATGGCTACCCCTTC
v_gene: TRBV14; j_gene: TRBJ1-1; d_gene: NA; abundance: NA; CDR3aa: CASSQEQLNTEAFF; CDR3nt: TGTGCCAGCAGCCAAGAACAGTTGAACACTGAAGCTTTCTTT
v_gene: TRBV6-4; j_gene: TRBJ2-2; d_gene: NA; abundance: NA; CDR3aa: CASNKGGGELFF; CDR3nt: TGTGCCAGCAATAAAGGGGGCGGGGAGCTGTTTTTT
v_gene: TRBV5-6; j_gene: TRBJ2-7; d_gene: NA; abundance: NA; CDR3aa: CASSLGGPYEQYF; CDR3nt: TGTGCCAGCAGCTTGGGGGGGCCCTACGAGCAGTACTTC
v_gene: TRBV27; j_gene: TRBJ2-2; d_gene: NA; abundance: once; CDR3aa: CASSRTLAAFNTGELFF; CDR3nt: TGTGCCAGCAGCCGGACCTTAGCGGCCTTTAACACCGGGGAGCTGTTTTTT
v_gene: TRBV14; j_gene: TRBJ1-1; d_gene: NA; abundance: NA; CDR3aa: CASSQEGGKGTEAFF; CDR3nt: TGTGCCAGCAGCCAGGAGGGAGGGAAAGGGACTGAAGCTTTCTTT
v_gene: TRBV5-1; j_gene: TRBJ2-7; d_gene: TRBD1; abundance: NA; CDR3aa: CASSPHRQGEYEQHF; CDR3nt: TGCGCCAGCAGCCCGCATCGACAGGGGGAGTACGAGCAGCACTTC
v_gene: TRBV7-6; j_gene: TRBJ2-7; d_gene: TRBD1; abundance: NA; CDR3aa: CASSLVRAGTASYEQYF; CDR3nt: TGTGCCAGCAGCTTAGTTCGAGCCGGGACAGCCTCCTACGAGCAGTACTTC
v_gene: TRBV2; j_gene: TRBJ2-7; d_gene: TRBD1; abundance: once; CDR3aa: CASTGERDRSPYEQYF; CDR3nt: TGTGCCAGCACAGGCGAGAGGGACAGGAGCCCCTACGAGCAGTACTTC
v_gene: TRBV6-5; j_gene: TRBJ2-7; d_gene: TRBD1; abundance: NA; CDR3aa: CASRTGQGWYEQYF; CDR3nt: TGTGCCAGCAGAACGGGACAGGGGTGGTACGAGCAGTACTTC
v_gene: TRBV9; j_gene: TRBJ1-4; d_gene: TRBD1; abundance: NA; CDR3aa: CASSAGTVNEKLFF; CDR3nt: TGTGCCAGCAGCGCCGGGACAGTTAATGAAAAACTGTTTTTT
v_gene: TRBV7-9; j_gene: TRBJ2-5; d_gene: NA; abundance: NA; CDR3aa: CASSLGSGNPRETQYF; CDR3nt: TGTGCCAGCAGCTTAGGTAGCGGAAATCCCAGGGAGACCCAGTACTTC
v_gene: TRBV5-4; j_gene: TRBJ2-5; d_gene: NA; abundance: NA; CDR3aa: CASSLGQGGWETQYF; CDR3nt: TGTGCCAGCAGCTTGGGCCAGGGGGGTTGGGAGACCCAGTACTTC
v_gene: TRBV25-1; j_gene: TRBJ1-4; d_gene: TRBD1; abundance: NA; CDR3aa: CASSGQGREKLFF; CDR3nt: TGTGCCAGCAGTGGACAGGGACGGGAAAAGCTGTTTTTT
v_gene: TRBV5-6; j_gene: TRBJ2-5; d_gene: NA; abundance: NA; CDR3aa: CASSPDSLQETQYF; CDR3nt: TGTGCCAGCAGCCCGGACAGCCTCCAAGAGACCCAGTACTTC
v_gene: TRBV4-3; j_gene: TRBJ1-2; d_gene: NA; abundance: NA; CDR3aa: CASSQDMARGNYGYTF; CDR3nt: TGCGCCAGCAGCCAAGATATGGCGAGAGGTAACTATGGCTACACCTTC